One and the same sample provided the 13 T cell receptor beta chains below, sequenced in a study of shared clonotypes between healthy human individuals. Clones were sequenced by immunoSEQ multiplex PCR, and TCRdb holds only the in-frame ones, with some missing. This table holds some 580,000 clones, 95% to 98% found once. Terminally differentiated effector memory CD45RA+ cells were left out of the naive CD8 fraction, which was CD45RO-negative and positively selected for CCR7. The sequenced sample consisted of naive CD8+ T cells sorted from blood. The receptors were gathered from a young man in good health.

The chain has TRBV9 and TRBJ2-3; D may match TRBD1 or TRBD2 (5 bases each). Germline values: CDR1 SGDLS, CDR2 YYNGEE. V was trimmed by 0 bases and J by 6 bases, leaving 14 bases between them. The CDR3 loop spans 15 amino acids. CDR3 sequence reads: CASSVGGTDVDTQYF. As DNA, the CDR3 is TGTGCCAGCAGCGTAGGGGGGACGGACGTCGATACGCAGTATTTT.

The rearrangement joins TRBV4-3 to TRBJ2-7; 9 positions agree with TRBD2. The CDR3 contains 15 residues. Germline V gene lookup returns CDR1 LGHNA and CDR2 YSLEER. Losses at the gene ends were 1 base for V and 4 bases for J; bases not matched to a gene: 5. The CDR3 coding sequence is TGCGCCAGCAGCCAAGCGGCGGGAGGGCTGTACGAGCAGTACTTC. It is translated as CASSQAAGGLYEQYF.

This chain uses TRBV2 with TRBJ1-1, with 8 bases aligning to TRBD1. The germline CDR1 and CDR2 sequences are SNHLY and FYNNEI. The CDR3 spans 15 residues. Unmatched junction bases numbered 15, after V lost 7 bases and J lost 8 bases. The CDR3 here is CASNSPGQALTEAFF. The CDR3 DNA sequence: TGTGCCAGCAACAGCCCGGGACAGGCCCTGACCGAAGCTTTCTTT.

The rearrangement uses TRBV29-1 and TRBJ2-2; 9 nucleotides match TRBD2. The V and J ends lost 5 bases and 5 bases, in that order; junction bases with no gene match: 6. This CDR3 spans 14 amino acids. The germline V gene has CDR1 SQVTM and CDR2 ANQGSEA. DNA of the CDR3: TGCAGCGTTTCTACTAGCGGGCCTACCGGGGAGCTGTTTTTT. Its translation: CSVSTSGPTGELFF.

This clone has a single count. The chain joins TRBV29-1 to TRBJ2-3; unclear D gene. CDR1 is SQVTM and CDR2 is ANQGSEA in the germline V gene. Trimming stripped 3 bases from V and 2 bases from J, with 9 bases between. CDR3 size: 13 residues. CDR3 sequence (DNA): TGCAGCGTTGAGCGGCAGTTCACAGATACGCAGTATTTT. Protein product: CSVERQFTDTQYF.

This clone was detected once. The rearrangement joins TRBV29-1 to TRBJ2-2; no clear D. Trimming took off 5 bases at V and 1 base at J, with 5 bases between the two ends. CDR3 size: 12 residues. Germline V gene lookup returns CDR1 SQVTM and CDR2 ANQGSEA. The CDR3 DNA sequence: TGCAGCGTTAATATGAACACCGGGGAGCTGTTTTTT. Translated: CSVNMNTGELFF.

This chain connects TRBV7-6 to TRBJ2-7, with D perhaps TRBD1 or TRBD2 (5 bases each). V shed 4 bases and J shed 3 bases, with 13 bases lying between them. CDR1 and CDR2 from the germline V gene are SGHVS and FNYEAQ. The CDR3 is 14 residues long. CDR3 nucleotide sequence: TGTGCCAGCAGCTCGGACTGGGGCGGCTACGAGCAGTACTTC. This translates into CASSSDWGGYEQYF.

As concerns this clone: The sample carries other DNA sequences with the same CDR3. The chain combines TRBV6-5 with TRBJ1-3; a weak D match, TRBD1 (6 bases). The V end lost 3 bases, the J end lost 0 bases, and 9 bases lay between the germline ends. The length of the CDR3 is 15 residues. CDR1 is MNHEY and CDR2 is SVGAGI in the germline V gene. Here the CDR3 reads CASSYTGSSGNTIYF. The DNA of the CDR3 is TGTGCCAGCAGTTATACAGGGAGCTCTGGAAACACCATATATTTT.

V and J are TRBV4-3 and TRBJ1-5; D uncertain. Trimming left V 0 bases short and J 9 bases short, with 15 bases between. The CDR3 length is 15 residues. Germline CDR1 and CDR2: LGHNA and YSLEER. Written as DNA, the CDR3 is TGCGCCAGCAGCCAAGAAGCCGCCGGTACGGGGCCCCAGCATTTT. It specifies CASSQEAAGTGPQHF.

This clone was detected only once. The sample contains more than one DNA sequence encoding this CDR3. V and J are TRBV27 and TRBJ2-7, with D unresolved. Germline V gene sequence: CDR1 MNHEY, CDR2 SMNVEV (reference sequence). The CDR3 loop spans 13 amino acids. The V end lost 2 bases, the J end lost 1 base, and 6 bases lay between the germline ends. CDR3 sequence: CASSLTGSYEQYF. In nucleotides, the CDR3 is TGTGCCAGCAGTTTAACCGGGTCCTACGAGCAGTACTTC.

CDR3 in amino acids: CASRFFSGSEGTYEQYF. In nucleotides, the CDR3 is TGCGCCAGCAGGTTTTTTAGCGGGAGCGAAGGGACCTACGAGCAGTACTTC. The V call is TRBV5-1, the J call TRBJ2-7; TRBD2 agrees at 9 bases. The germline gives CDR1 SGHRS, CDR2 YFSETQ. The CDR3 is 17 residues long. V lost 5 bases to trimming and J lost 2 bases; unmatched junction nucleotides: 14.

The chain carries TRBV27 and TRBJ1-2; 7 bases match TRBD1. Looked up from germline, CDR1 is MNHEY and CDR2 is SMNVEV (reference sequence). The CDR3 contains 13 residues. V dropped 0 bases and J dropped 6; count of bases not matched to a gene: 1. The CDR3 loop reads CASSLSGTDGYTF. CDR3 bases: TGTGCCAGCAGTTTATCTGGGACAGATGGCTACACCTTC.

The V call is TRBV10-3, the J call TRBJ2-7; D possibly corresponds to TRBD2 (5 bases). Germline-derived CDR1 and CDR2 are ENHRY and SYGVKD. There are 14 residues in the CDR3. Trimming left V 4 bases short and J 3 bases short, with 13 bases between. This CDR3 reads CAISGKADLYEQYF. CDR3 sequence (DNA): TGTGCCATCAGTGGGAAAGCGGACCTCTACGAGCAGTACTTC.